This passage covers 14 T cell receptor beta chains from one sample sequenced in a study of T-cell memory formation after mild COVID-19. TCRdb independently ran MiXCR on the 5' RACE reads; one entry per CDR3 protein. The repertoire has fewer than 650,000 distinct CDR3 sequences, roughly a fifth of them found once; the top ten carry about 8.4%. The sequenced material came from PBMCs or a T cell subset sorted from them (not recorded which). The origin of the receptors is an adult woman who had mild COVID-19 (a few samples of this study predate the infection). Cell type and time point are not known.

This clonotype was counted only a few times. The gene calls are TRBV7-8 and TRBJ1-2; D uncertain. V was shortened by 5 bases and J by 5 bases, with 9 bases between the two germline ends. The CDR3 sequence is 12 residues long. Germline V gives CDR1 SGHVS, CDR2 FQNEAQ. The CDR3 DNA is TGTGCCAGCAGCCCGGGAGATTATGGCTACACCTTC. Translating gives CASSPGDYGYTF. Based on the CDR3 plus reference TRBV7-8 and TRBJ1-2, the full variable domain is GAGVSQSPRYKVAKRGQDVALRCDPISGHVSLFWYQQALGQGPEFLTYFQNEAQLDKSGLPSDRFFAERPEGSVSTLKIQRTQQEDSAVYLCASSPGDYGYTFGSGTRLTVV.

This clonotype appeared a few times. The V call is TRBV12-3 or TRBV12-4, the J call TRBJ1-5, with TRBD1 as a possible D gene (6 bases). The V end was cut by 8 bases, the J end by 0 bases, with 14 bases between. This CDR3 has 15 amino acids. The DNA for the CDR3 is TGTGCCAGCCGGCCTACAGGGTATAGCAATCAGCCCCAGCATTTT. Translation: CASRPTGYSNQPQHF.

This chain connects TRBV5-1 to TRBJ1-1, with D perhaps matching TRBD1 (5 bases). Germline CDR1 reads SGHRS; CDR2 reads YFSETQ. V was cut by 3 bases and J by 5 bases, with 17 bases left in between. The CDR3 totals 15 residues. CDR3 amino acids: CASSSREGRETEAFF. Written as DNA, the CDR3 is TGCGCCAGCAGCTCGAGGGAGGGCAGGGAGACTGAAGCTTTCTTT.

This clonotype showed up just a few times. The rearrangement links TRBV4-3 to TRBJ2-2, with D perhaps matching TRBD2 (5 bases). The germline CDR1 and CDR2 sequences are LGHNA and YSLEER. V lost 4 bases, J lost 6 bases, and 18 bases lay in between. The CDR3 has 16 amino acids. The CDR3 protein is CASSPFLAPAPGELFF. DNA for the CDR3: TGCGCCAGCAGCCCCTTCCTAGCCCCGGCCCCCGGGGAGCTGTTTTTT.

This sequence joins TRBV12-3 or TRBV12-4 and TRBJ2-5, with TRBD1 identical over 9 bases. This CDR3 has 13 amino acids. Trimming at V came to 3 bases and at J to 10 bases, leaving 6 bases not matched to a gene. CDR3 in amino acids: CASSLGQGEFQYF. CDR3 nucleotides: TGTGCCAGCAGTTTGGGACAGGGAGAGTTCCAGTACTTC.

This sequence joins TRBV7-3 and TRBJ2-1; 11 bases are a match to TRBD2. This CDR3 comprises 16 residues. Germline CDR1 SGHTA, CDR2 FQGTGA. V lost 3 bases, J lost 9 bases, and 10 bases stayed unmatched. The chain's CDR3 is CASSFSSGRPTVEQFF. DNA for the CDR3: TGTGCCAGCAGCTTTTCTAGCGGGAGGCCAACAGTTGAGCAGTTCTTC.

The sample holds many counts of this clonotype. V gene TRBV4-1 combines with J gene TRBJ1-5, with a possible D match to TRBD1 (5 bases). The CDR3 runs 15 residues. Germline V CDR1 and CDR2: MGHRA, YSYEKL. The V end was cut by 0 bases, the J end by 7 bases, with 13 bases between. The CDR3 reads CASSQEIGAGQPQHF. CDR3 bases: TGCGCCAGCAGCCAAGAGATAGGGGCCGGGCAGCCCCAGCATTTT.

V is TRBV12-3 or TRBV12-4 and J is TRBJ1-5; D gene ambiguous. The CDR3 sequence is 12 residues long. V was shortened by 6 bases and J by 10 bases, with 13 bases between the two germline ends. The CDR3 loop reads CASSPTNSPQHF. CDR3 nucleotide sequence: TGTGCCAGCAGCCCCACAAACTCCCCCCAGCATTTT.

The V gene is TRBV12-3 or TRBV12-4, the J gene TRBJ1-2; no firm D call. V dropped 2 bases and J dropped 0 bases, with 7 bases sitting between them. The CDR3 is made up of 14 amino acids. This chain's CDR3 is CASSLNNANYGYTF. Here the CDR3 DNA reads TGTGCCAGCAGTTTAAACAATGCTAACTATGGCTACACCTTC.

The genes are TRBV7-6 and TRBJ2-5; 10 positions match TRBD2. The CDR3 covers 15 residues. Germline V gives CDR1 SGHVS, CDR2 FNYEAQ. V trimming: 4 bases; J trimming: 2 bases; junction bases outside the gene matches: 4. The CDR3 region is CASSSVAGGQETQYF. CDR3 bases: TGTGCCAGCAGCTCAGTAGCGGGAGGTCAAGAGACCCAGTACTTC.

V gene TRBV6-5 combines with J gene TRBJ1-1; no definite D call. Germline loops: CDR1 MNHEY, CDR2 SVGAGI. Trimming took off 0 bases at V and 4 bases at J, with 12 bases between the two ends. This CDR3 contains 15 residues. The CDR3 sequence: CASSYSTRVGTEAFF. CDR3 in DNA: TGTGCCAGCAGTTACTCGACTAGAGTTGGCACTGAAGCTTTCTTT.

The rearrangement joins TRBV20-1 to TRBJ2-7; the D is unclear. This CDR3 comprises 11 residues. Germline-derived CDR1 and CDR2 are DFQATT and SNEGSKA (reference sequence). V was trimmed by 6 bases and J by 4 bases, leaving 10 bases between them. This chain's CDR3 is CSARSLYEQYF. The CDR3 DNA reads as TGCAGTGCGAGGTCCTTATACGAGCAGTACTTC.

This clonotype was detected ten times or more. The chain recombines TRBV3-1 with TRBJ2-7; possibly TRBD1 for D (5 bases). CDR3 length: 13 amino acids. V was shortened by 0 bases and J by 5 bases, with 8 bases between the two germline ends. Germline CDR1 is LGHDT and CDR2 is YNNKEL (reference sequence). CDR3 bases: TGTGCCAGCAGCCAAGACAGGGTTCACGAGCAGTACTTC. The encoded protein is CASSQDRVHEQYF.

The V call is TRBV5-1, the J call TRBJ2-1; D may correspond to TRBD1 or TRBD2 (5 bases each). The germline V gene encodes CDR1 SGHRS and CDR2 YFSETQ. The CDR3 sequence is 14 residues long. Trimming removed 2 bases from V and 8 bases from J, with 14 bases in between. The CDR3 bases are TGCGCCAGCAGCTTCGAGGGGCCGTTGGATGAGCAGTTCTTC. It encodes CASSFEGPLDEQFF.